This T cell receptor beta chain was documented in a study of T cell clonotyping in hematopoietic cell transplantation (dated by TCRdb to about 2021). As for the study more broadly: Recipient samples taken before transplant were collected after cytoreduction. Recruitment of patients was conducted between 2015 and January 2017, and follow-up was continued until September 2020 or death. A total of 120 to 150 blood samples were collected in the study from approximately 32 consecutive transplant recipients and their related donors. On the study overall, not on this receptor specifically: The sample size was limited and the cells went unsorted, which meant the CD4 and CD8 repertoire contributions could not be told apart. Just a small fraction of recipient repertoires overlapped with donor repertoires, and more than 95% appeared de novo at the given depth. Inverse Simpson Index values from donors and from recipients before transplant predicted broader TCR repertoire diversity after transplant. After transplant, TCR diversity in recipients dropped, and pathologically expanded clonotypes increased progressively from day 30 to day 180.

Notes on this clone: No cognate antigen has been identified for it. Base qualities are not recorded, but no much larger clone differs from it by a single base.

The immunoSEQ assay, a bias-controlled multiplex PCR with V- and J-specific primers, was used to amplify TCR beta CDR3 regions from genomic DNA. In a second PCR step, the CDR3 amplicons were tagged with a proprietary barcode plus Illumina adapter sequences. CDR3 libraries were sequenced on an Illumina MiSeq instrument. Regarding the original processing steps: immunoSEQ Analyzer 3.0 was used for export and quality control, with R Bioconductor and Immunarch used for downstream analyses. Only productive rearrangements in the normalized downsampled data set were used to calculate repertoire metrics. Clonotypes larger than 5 templates in the normalized cohort were defined as pathologically expanded. Repertoire diversity was measured with the Inverse Simpson Index. CMV-specificity analyses were carried out on the non-normalized data set to capture all clonotypes. The table was pulled from immuneACCESS by TCRdb, which kept in-frame rearrangements only. Such tables lose some clones; where checked, under half of the loss comes from unresolved V genes, and the rest has no known cause. V and J calls and clone size are given by that table; D and trimming were obtained from the DNA. The sample has about 9,600 clones on record, approximately 80% of them singletons. The top ten clones comprise about 32% of the sample.

Per the publication, the time point label means: recipient sample about 28 days before transplant, after cytoreduction. Blood from recipients was drawn roughly 28 days before transplant, then again at days 30, 100 and 180 after transplant. Using Nuclei Lysis Solution, genomic DNA was extracted from unfractionated peripheral blood mononuclear cells that were either fresh or cryopreserved. This TCR derives from a man aged 55 to 70 with acute myeloid leukemia. Some clones in this sample may be carry-over from other donors' samples. The source material was peripheral blood mononuclear cells, sampled before stem cell transplant.

The CDR3 region reads CASSHEPSGRPGSEQYF. Here is the DNA: TGTGCCAGCAGCCATGAACCTAGCGGGAGGCCTGGTAGCGAGCAGTACTTC. This receptor chain uses TRBV14 and TRBJ2-7; 11 bases in the junction line up with TRBD2. V is trimmed back by 3 bases and J by 6 bases, and the junction contains 13 bases that no gene match accounts for. The CDR3 starts with the cysteine, ends with the phenylalanine, and has 17 residues. Only CDR3 DNA remains: 51 bases, in frame from the first base. CDR1 SGHDN and CDR2 FVKESK are derived from the germline V gene.